This TCR beta chain was found in a study of blood T cell repertoires in COVID-19. In the authors' methods: How many nucleated cells were present was estimated from reference gene primer amplification. Assay: immunoSEQ multiplex PCR; the TCRdb copy retains only in-frame clones and omits some. For V, J and clone size, that table is used; D and trimming come from the DNA. This table has fewer than 200,000 clones, approximately 80% appearing once. The sequence was collected from a human donor in a cohort sampled during active COVID-19. Input material: peripheral blood.

The chain's CDR3 is CASSPGLDYYEQYF. The CDR3 DNA sequence: TGTGCCAGCAGCCCGGGACTAGATTATTACGAGCAGTACTTC. J is TRBJ2-7 and V is TRBV9; 8 nucleotides agree with TRBD2. The V gene's germline CDR1 is SGDLS and CDR2 YYNGEE. The CDR3 totals 14 residues. After removal of 4 bases from V and 4 bases from J, the junction contained 7 bases not matched to a gene.